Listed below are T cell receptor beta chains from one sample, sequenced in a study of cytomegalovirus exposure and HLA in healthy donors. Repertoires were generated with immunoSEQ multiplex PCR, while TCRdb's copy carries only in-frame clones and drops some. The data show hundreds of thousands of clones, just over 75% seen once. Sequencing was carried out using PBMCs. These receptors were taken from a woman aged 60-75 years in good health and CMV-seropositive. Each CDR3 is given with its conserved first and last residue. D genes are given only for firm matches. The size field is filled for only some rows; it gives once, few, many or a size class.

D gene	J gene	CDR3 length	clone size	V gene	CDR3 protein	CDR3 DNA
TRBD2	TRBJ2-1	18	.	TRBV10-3	CAISKTSGGRSSYNEQFF	TGTGCCATCAGTAAGACTAGCGGGGGGCGAAGCTCCTACAATGAGCAGTTCTTC
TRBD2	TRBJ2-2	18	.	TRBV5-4	CASSPHFGLAGNTGELFF	TGTGCCAGCAGCCCTCACTTTGGACTAGCGGGGAACACCGGGGAGCTGTTTTTT
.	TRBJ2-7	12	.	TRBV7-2	CASSVTSHEQYF	TGTGCCAGCAGCGTTACTAGTCACGAGCAGTACTTC
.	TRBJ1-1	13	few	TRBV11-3	CASSSQVNTEAFF	TGTGCCAGCAGCTCACAGGTGAACACTGAAGCTTTCTTT
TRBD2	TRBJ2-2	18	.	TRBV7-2	CASTIPRGTSGNTGELFF	TGTGCCAGCACCATCCCCAGGGGGACTAGCGGAAACACCGGGGAGCTGTTTTTT
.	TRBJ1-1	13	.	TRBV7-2	CASSFGTSTEAFF	TGTGCCAGCAGCTTCGGGACATCCACTGAAGCTTTCTTT
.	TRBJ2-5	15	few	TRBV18	CASSPPRVPQETQYF	TGTGCCAGCTCACCACCGAGGGTCCCCCAAGAGACCCAGTACTTC
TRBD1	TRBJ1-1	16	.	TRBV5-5	CASSLYRGAGRTEAFF	TGTGCCAGCAGCTTGTACAGGGGGGCAGGGCGCACTGAAGCTTTCTTT
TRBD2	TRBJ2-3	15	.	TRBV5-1	CASSLDGRDTDTQYF	TGCGCCAGCAGCTTGGACGGGAGGGATACAGATACGCAGTATTTT
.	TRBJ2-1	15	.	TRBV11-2	CASSSNTRTRSGQFF	TGTGCCAGCAGCTCCAATACCCGTACCCGTAGTGGGCAGTTCTTC
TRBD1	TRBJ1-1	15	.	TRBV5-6	CASSSLGTGISEAFF	TGTGCCAGCAGCTCTCTTGGGACAGGGATATCCGAAGCTTTCTTT
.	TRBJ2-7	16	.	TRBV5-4	CASSLRPSDKLYEQYF	TGTGCCAGCAGCCTGCGACCTTCAGACAAGCTCTACGAGCAGTACTTC
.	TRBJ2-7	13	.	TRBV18	CASSPPPGYEQYF	TGTGCCAGCTCACCCCCACCCGGCTACGAGCAGTACTTC
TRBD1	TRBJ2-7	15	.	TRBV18	CASSPPRTGPYEQYF	TGTGCCAGCTCACCCCCACGGACAGGGCCCTACGAGCAGTACTTC
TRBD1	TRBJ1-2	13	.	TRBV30	CAWSVQGGMGYTF	TGTGCCTGGAGTGTACAGGGGGGGATGGGCTACACCTTC
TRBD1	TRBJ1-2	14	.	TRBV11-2	CASSSGTGLYGYTF	TGTGCCAGCAGCTCCGGGACAGGGCTCTATGGCTACACCTTC
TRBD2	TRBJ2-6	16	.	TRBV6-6	CASSYSGGSGANVLTF	TGTGCCAGCAGTTACTCGGGGGGGTCTGGGGCCAACGTCCTGACTTTC
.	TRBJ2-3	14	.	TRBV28	CASSLSQATDTQYF	TGTGCCAGCAGTTTATCCCAGGCCACAGATACGCAGTATTTT
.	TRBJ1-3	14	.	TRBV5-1	CASSLGSQGNTIYF	TGCGCCAGCAGCTTGGGCAGTCAGGGAAACACCATATATTTT
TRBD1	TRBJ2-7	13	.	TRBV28	CAIIPGQGAEQYF	TGTGCCATTATACCGGGACAGGGAGCCGAGCAGTACTTC
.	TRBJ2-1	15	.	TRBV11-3	CASSLDTRPSNEQFF	TGTGCCAGCAGCCTAGATACGCGGCCCTCGAATGAGCAGTTCTTC
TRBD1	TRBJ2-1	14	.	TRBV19	CASSSRQGVYEQFF	TGTGCCAGTAGTTCTAGACAGGGGGTCTATGAGCAGTTCTTC
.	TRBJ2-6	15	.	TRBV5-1	CASSLEGAGANVLTF	TGCGCCAGCAGCTTGGAAGGGGCTGGGGCCAACGTCCTGACTTTC
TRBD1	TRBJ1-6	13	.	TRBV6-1	CASRDRLNSPLHF	TGTGCCAGCAGGGACAGGTTAAATTCACCCCTCCACTTT
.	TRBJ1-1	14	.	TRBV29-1	CSVATGSLYTEAFF	TGCAGCGTTGCTACAGGGTCCCTGTACACTGAAGCTTTCTTT
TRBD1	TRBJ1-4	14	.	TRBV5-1	CASSPGTVAEKLFF	TGCGCCAGCAGCCCGGGGACAGTGGCTGAAAAACTGTTTTTT
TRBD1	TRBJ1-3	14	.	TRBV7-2	CASSSRGDGNTIYF	TGTGCCAGCAGCTCCAGGGGGGATGGAAACACCATATATTTT
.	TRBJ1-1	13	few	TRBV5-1	CASSSDSNTEAFF	TGCGCCAGCAGCTCCGACAGTAACACTGAAGCTTTCTTT
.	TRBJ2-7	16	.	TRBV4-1	CASSQGAGAGAYEQYF	TGCGCCAGCAGCCAAGGTGCGGGGGCAGGGGCCTACGAGCAGTACTTC
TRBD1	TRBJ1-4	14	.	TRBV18	CASSQDRGGSRLFF	TGTGCCAGCTCACAAGACAGGGGCGGTAGTCGACTGTTTTTT
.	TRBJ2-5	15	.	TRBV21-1	CASSPRDRGQETQYF	TGTGCCAGCAGCCCCCGGGACAGGGGACAAGAGACCCAGTACTTC
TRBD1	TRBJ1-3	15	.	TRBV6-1	CASSVDRVAGYTIYF	TGTGCCAGCAGCGTCGACAGGGTCGCGGGATACACCATATATTTT
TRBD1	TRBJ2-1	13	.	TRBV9	CASSVVEGTAQFF	TGTGCCAGCAGCGTAGTTGAGGGGACAGCTCAGTTCTTC
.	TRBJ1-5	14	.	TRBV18	CASSPAPGGQPQHF	TGTGCCAGCTCACCGGCGCCTGGAGGTCAGCCCCAGCATTTT
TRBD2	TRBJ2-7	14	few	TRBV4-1	CASADPGLPRLQYF	TGCGCCAGCGCTGATCCGGGACTACCGAGGTTGCAGTACTTC
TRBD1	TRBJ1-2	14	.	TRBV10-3	CAISESPGGPGYTF	TGTGCCATCAGTGAGTCTCCAGGGGGCCCTGGCTACACCTTC
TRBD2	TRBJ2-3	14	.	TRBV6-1	CASSELLATDTQYF	TGTGCCAGCAGTGAGTTACTAGCGACAGATACGCAGTATTTT
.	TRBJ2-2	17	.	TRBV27	CASSLFNGGRNTGELFF	TGTGCCAGCAGTTTATTCAACGGGGGGCGGAACACCGGGGAGCTGTTTTTT
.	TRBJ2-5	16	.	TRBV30	CAWSVPVYGKAETQYF	TGTGCCTGGAGTGTCCCAGTGTACGGGAAGGCAGAGACCCAGTACTTC
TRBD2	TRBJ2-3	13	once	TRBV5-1	CASSVAGLDTQYF	TGCGCCAGCAGCGTAGCGGGTCTAGATACGCAGTATTTT
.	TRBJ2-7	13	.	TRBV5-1	CASSGAPSLEQYF	TGCGCCAGCAGCGGGGCCCCCTCCCTCGAGCAGTACTTC
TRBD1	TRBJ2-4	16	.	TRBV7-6	CASSPTTGAGKNIQYF	TGTGCCAGCAGCCCGACGACAGGGGCCGGCAAAAACATTCAGTACTTC
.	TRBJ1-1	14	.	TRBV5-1	CASSLAGGDTEAFF	TGCGCCAGCAGCTTGGCCGGGGGAGACACTGAAGCTTTCTTT
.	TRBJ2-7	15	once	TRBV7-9	CASSLAALLSYEQYF	TGTGCCAGCAGCTTAGCAGCCCTCCTCTCCTACGAGCAGTACTTC
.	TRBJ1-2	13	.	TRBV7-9	CASSLGLTYGYTF	TGTGCCAGCAGCTTAGGCCTTACTTATGGCTACACCTTC
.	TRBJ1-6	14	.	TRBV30	CAWSTSVYNSPLHF	TGTGCCTGGAGTACGTCGGTGTATAATTCACCCCTCCACTTT
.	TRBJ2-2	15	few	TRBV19	CASSSAGENTGELFF	TGTGCCAGTAGTAGTGCAGGGGAGAACACCGGGGAGCTGTTTTTT
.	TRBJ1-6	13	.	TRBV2	CARRDHPNSPLHF	TGTGCCAGGCGGGATCACCCAAATTCACCCCTCCACTTT
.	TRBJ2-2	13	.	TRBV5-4	CASSSAFTGELFF	TGTGCCAGCAGCTCCGCGTTCACCGGGGAGCTGTTTTTT
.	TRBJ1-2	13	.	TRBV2	CASSRDINYGYTF	TGTGCCAGCAGTCGGGACATTAACTATGGCTACACCTTC
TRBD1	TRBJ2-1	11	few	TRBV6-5	CASSIQGKQFF	TGTGCCAGCAGTATACAGGGGAAGCAGTTCTTC
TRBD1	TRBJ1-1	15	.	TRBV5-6	CASSVRDRGHTEAFF	TGTGCCAGCAGCGTCCGGGACAGGGGACACACTGAAGCTTTCTTT
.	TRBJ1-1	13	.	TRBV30	CASSGVWITEAFF	TGTGCCAGCTCAGGGGTATGGATCACTGAAGCTTTCTTT
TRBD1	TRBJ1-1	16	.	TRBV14	CASSQDGAGGRTEAFF	TGTGCCAGCAGCCAAGATGGGGCAGGGGGCAGAACTGAAGCTTTCTTT
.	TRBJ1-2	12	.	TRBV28	CASSFWAGGYTF	TGTGCCAGCAGTTTCTGGGCAGGGGGCTACACCTTC
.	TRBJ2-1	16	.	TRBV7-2	CASSLPSGRLYNEQFF	TGTGCCAGCAGCTTACCCTCGGGGAGGCTTTACAATGAGCAGTTCTTC
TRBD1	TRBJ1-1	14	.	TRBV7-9	CASSPQGARTEAFF	TGTGCCAGCAGCCCTCAGGGGGCAAGGACTGAAGCTTTCTTT
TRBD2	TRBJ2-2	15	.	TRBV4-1	CASRPQRGNTGELFF	TGCGCCAGCAGACCTCAGCGGGGGAACACCGGGGAGCTGTTTTTT
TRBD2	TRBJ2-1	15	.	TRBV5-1	CASSLGLAGVSEQFF	TGCGCCAGCAGCTTGGGACTAGCGGGAGTCAGTGAGCAGTTCTTC